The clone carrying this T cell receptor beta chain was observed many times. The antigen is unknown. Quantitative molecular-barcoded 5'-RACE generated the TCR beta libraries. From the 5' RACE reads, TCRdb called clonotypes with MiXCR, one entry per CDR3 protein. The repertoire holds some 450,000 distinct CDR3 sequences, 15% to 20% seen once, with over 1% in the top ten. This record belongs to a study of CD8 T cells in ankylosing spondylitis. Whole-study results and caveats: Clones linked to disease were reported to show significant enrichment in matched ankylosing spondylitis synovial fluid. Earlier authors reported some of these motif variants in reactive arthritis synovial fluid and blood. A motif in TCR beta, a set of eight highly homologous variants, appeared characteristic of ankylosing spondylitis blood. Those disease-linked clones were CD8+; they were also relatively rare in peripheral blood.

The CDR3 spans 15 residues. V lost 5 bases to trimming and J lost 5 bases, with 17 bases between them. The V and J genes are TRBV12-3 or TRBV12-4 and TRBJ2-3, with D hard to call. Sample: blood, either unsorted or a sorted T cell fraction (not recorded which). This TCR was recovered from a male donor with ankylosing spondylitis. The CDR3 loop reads CASSATPRVGDTQYF. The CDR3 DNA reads TGTGCCAGCAGTGCTACCCCCCGCGTGGGAGATACGCAGTATTTT.